This T cell receptor (beta chain) was found in a study of T cells in localized non-small cell lung cancer (dated by TCRdb to the early 2020s). Regarding the complete study: Comparing tumors with uninvolved tumor-adjacent lungs, the study looked at the T cell repertoires of over 200 patients with early-stage NSCLC. The cohort consisted of approximately 220 treatment-naive NSCLC patients whose localized lung tumors had been resected. NSCLC patients had a mean age of roughly 69 years, and fewer than 150 were male and over 85 female.

CDR3 length: 15 amino acids, cysteine to phenylalanine. Just CDR3 DNA is preserved here, 45 bases in frame from base 1. CDR1 MGHRA and CDR2 YSYEKL were looked up in the germline V gene. The trim is 3 bases for V and 1 base for J, with a gap of 12 bases between the germline ends. Findings and caveats that apply to the study as a whole: Because multi-region tumor sequencing was not performed, intratumor heterogeneity could not be ruled out. Uninvolved tumor-adjacent lung showed the highest T cell clonality, higher than tumor, which suggests more focused antigenic responses in the adjacent lung. Because the study design was exploratory, TCR variables were selected using unadjusted p-values without false-discovery rate correction. Higher blood T cell density associated with longer overall survival, while higher adjacent-lung clonality associated with shorter survival. A median of around 60 of the top 100 tumor clones turned up in the paired uninvolved adjacent lung, and 25 to 30 of those clones also ranked among the top 100 of that same adjacent lung.

At diagnosis, peripheral blood, uninvolved tumor-adjacent lung and tumor were collected and were preserved as a mix of fresh-frozen and FFPE material. For TCR repertoire profiling, blood samples were analyzed as peripheral blood mononuclear cells. TCR beta CDR3 regions were sequenced from DNA using the immunoSEQ Assay. Turning to the authors' computational methods: T cell density was computed as TCR beta template counts normalized to usable DNA estimated by amplifying housekeeping genes. The preseqR package was used to estimate richness by extrapolating to 400,000 templates for PBMC samples and to 120,000 templates for tissue samples. Clonality was calculated as one minus Pielou's evenness. Tissue-enriched TCRs were identified through differential abundance testing performed on productive amino-acid clonotypes, with a minimum total count of 5 and an alpha of 0.1. The Jaccard Index and the Morisita Overlap Index were used to quantify repertoire overlap between compartments. TCR beta CDR3s were clustered by GLIPH together with public tetramer-defined viral CDR3s, and at least three viral sequences plus V-gene enrichment were required for viral motifs. What TCRdb holds here is the immuneACCESS table cut down to in-frame rearrangements. Part of the clones is not present; checked against another copy, under half of the missing clones reflect an unresolved V gene, and the others are unexplained. V and J calls and clone size are given by that table; D and trimming were obtained from the DNA. For this sample the table gives 40,000 to 55,000 clones, of which 81% were detected only once. The ten largest clones represent roughly 15% of the sample.

A note on this clone: It lacks a known antigen. No base quality information exists; no much larger clone differs at one position.

The source was peripheral blood mononuclear cells, collected before any cancer treatment. The rearrangement combines TRBV4-1 with TRBJ1-2; 5 matching bases give a weak D call of TRBD1. The origin of this receptor is a man aged 40-75 years with stage III lung adenocarcinoma. The CDR3 has the sequence CASSQPGQGNYGYTF. The DNA is as follows: TGCGCCAGCAGCCAGCCAGGGCAGGGTAACTATGGCTACACCTTC.